This entry concerns a single TCR beta chain. Its antigen remains unidentified. V lost 3 bases to trimming and J lost 8 bases, with 11 bases between them. There are 12 residues in the CDR3. Germline-derived CDR1 and CDR2 are SGDLS and YYNGEE. This sample was included in a study of vaccination and CD4 T cells after COVID-19. For the study at large: At a median 72 days (range 14 to 241) after dose two, post-vaccine samples were obtained.

MiXCR, applied by TCRdb to the PCR reads, yields one record per CDR3 protein. Of around 16,000 distinct CDR3 sequences in the sample, 66% were seen once. Whole-study findings and limits: Convalescent patients' median share of reactive clones seen only post-vaccination was 85% to 90%. Within convalescent individuals, 304 out of 307 vaccine-specific clones proved to be spike mono-reactive.

Here the sequenced sample was CD4+ T cells from blood, taken after SARS-CoV-2 vaccination. The receptor was derived from a human donor who had recovered from COVID-19. J is TRBJ2-5 and V is TRBV9; D uncertain. The CDR3 nucleotides read TGTGCCAGCAGCGCCACCTTCGGCACCCAGTACTTC. Translated, it gives CASSATFGTQYF.